The 2 T cell receptor beta chains below all came from one sample that was sequenced in a study of vaccination effects on CD4 cells after COVID-19. Sequenced by immunoSEQ multiplex PCR; TCRdb stores in-frame clones only, minus some. This table has tens of thousands of clones, 75% appearing once. Before sequencing took place, the ViraFEST assay used viral peptide pools to expand antigen-specific CD4+ T cells. Upon completion of about eleven days in culture, CD4+ T cells were isolated. Nucleocapsid antibodies stayed negative before and after vaccination, showing no earlier SARS-CoV-2 infection. No antigen has been identified for these receptors. The sample here was CD4+ T cells from PBMCs cultured with HCoV-OC43 spike peptides, taken before COVID-19 vaccination. The subset: HCoV-OC43 spike overlapping peptide pool stimulation. These receptors all come from a human donor who received a COVID-19 vaccine.

This clone was detected a few times. This sequence joins TRBV7-6 and TRBJ2-1; D is possibly TRBD1 or TRBD2 (5 bases each). The CDR3 extends over 18 amino acids. Trimming removed 5 bases from V and 1 base from J, with 21 bases in between. The V gene's germline CDR1 is SGHVS and CDR2 FNYEAQ. In DNA form, the CDR3 reads TGTGCCAGCAGCCGCCCAGAGGGGCCAGCGGTATCCTACAATGAGCAGTTCTTC. Protein product: CASSRPEGPAVSYNEQFF. The full variable domain, its missing parts supplied by reference TRBV7-6 and TRBJ2-1, is GAGVSQSPRYKVTKRGQDVALRCDPISGHVSLYWYRQALGQGPEFLTYFNYEAQQDKSGLPNDRFSAERPEGSISTLTIQRTEQRDSAMYRCASSRPEGPAVSYNEQFFGPGTRLTVL.

This chain links TRBV3-1 (or the pseudogene TRBV3-2) with TRBJ2-3; D ambiguous. The CDR3 runs to 16 residues. V was shortened by 4 bases and J by 0 bases, with 14 bases between the two germline ends. CDR1 is LGHDT and CDR2 is YNNKEL in the germline V gene (reference sequence). CDR3 DNA: TGTGCCAGCAGCCTCTTGGGCCGCATTAGCACAGATACGCAGTATTTT. Translation gives CASSLLGRISTDTQYF.